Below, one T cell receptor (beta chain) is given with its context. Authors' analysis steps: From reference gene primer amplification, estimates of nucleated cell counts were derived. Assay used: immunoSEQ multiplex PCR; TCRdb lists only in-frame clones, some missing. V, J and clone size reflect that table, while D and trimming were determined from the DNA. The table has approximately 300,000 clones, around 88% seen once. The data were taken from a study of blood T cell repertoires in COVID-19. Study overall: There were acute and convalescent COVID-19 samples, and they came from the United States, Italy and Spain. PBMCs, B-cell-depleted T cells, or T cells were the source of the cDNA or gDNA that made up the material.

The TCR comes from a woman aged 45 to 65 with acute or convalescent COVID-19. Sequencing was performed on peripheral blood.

The CDR3 DNA reads TGTGCCAGCAGCTTAGCGCGGGAAAGGGAGCAGTTCTTC. This translates into CASSLAREREQFF. V gene TRBV7-2 combines with J gene TRBJ2-1; possibly TRBD2 for D (6 bases). This CDR3 has 13 residues. The V gene's germline CDR1 is SGHTA and CDR2 FQGNSA. V lost 0 bases, J lost 10 bases, and 10 bases lay in between.